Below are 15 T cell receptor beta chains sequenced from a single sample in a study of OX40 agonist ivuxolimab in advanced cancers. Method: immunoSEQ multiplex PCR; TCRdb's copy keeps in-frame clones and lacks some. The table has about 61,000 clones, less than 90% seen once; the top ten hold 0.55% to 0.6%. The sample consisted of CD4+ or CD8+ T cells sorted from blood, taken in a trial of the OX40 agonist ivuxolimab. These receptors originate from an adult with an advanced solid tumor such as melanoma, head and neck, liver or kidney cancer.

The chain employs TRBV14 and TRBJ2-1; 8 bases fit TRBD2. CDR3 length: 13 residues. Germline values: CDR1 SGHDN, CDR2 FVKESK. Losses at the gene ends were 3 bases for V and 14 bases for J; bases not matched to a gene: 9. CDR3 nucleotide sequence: TGTGCCAGCAGCCAGGTCCAAGCGGGAGAAAAGTTCTTC. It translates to CASSQVQAGEKFF.

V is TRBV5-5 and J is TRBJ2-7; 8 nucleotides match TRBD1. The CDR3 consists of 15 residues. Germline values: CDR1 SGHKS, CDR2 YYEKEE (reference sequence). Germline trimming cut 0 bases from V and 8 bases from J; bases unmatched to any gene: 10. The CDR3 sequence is CASSLDWDRSSQQYF. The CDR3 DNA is TGTGCCAGCAGCTTGGATTGGGACAGGTCTTCTCAGCAGTACTTC.

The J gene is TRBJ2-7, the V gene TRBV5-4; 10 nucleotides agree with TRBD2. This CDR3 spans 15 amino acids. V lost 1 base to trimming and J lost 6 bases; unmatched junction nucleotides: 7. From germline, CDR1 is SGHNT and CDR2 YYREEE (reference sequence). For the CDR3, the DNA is TGTGCCAGCAGCTTGTCGCCTAGCGGGAGTATCGAGCAGTACTTC. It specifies CASSLSPSGSIEQYF.

CDR3 in amino acids: CAWGLKGVGNTIYF. For the CDR3, the DNA is TGTGCCTGGGGATTAAAGGGAGTGGGAAACACCATATATTTT. This rearrangement joins TRBV30 to TRBJ1-3; D uncertain. Trimming shortened V by 5 bases and J by 4 bases, and 15 bases separated the two germline ends. CDR1 GTSNPN and CDR2 SVGIG come from the germline V gene (reference sequence). The CDR3 has 14 amino acids.

This chain's CDR3 is CASSLASYGYTF. Here the CDR3 DNA reads TGTGCCAGCAGCTTGGCCTCATATGGCTACACCTTC. The V call is TRBV5-6, the J call TRBJ1-2; D ambiguous. The CDR3 covers 12 residues. Germline lookup yields CDR1 SGHDT and CDR2 YYEEEE. The germline V and J ends were trimmed by 0 bases and 5 bases, with 5 bases remaining between them.

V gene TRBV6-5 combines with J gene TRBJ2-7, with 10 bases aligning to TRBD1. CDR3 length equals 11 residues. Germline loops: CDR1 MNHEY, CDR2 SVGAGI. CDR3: CAVTGGVEQYF. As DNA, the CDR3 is TGTGCTGTGACAGGGGGCGTCGAGCAGTACTTC.

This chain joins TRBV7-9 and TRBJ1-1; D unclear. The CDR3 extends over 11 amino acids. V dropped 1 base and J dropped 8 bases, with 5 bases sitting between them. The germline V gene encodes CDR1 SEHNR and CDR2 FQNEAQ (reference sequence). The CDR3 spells CASSLVQEAFF. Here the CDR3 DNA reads TGTGCCAGCAGCTTAGTCCAAGAAGCTTTCTTT.

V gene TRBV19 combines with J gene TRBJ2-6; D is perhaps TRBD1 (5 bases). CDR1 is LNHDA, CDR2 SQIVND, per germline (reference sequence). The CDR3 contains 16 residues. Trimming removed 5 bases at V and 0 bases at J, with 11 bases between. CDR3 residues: CASSRTLLSGANVLTF. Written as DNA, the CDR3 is TGTGCCAGTAGTCGGACACTCCTCTCTGGGGCCAACGTCCTGACTTTC.

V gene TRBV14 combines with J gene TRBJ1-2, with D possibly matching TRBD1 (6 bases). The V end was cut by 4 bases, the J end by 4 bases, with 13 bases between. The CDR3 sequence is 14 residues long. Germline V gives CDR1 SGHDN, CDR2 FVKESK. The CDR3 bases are TGTGCCAGCAGCCGAGGGGGGGGTCGCTATGGCTACACCTTC. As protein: CASSRGGGRYGYTF.

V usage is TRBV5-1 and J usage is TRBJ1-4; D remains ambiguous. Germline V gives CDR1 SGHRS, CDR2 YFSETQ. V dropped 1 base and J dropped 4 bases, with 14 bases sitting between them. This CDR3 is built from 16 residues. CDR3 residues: CASSLRSKTSNEKLFF. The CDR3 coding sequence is TGCGCCAGCAGCTTGAGGTCCAAGACTAGTAATGAAAAACTGTTTTTT.

The CDR3 sequence is CASSVGGGRENTEAFF. The CDR3 bases are TGTGCCAGCAGCGTAGGCGGGGGAAGGGAGAACACTGAAGCTTTCTTT. The V and J genes are TRBV9 and TRBJ1-1; D is possibly TRBD1 (5 bases). The CDR3 runs 16 residues. Trimming stripped 0 bases from V and 1 base from J, with 13 bases between. Germline V gives CDR1 SGDLS, CDR2 YYNGEE.

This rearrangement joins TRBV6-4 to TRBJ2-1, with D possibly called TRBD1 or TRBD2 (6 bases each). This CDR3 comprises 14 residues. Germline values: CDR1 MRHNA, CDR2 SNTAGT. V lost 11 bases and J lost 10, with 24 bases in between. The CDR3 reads CAPTGEERGWEQFF. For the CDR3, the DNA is TGTGCCCCCACGGGGGAGGAGAGGGGGTGGGAGCAGTTCTTC.

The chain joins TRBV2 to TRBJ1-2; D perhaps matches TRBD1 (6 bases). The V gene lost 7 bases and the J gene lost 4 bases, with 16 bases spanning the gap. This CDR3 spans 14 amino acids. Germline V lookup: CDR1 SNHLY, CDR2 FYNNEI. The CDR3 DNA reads TGTGCCAGCATGGCCCCAGGACAGTTCTATGGCTACACCTTC. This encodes CASMAPGQFYGYTF.

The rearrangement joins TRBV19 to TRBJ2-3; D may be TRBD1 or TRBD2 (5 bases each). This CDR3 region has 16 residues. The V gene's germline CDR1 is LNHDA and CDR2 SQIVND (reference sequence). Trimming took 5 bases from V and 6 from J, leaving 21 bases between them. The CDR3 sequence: CASSGRRDALADTQYF. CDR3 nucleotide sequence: TGTGCCAGTAGTGGACGCCGGGACGCCTTAGCGGATACGCAGTATTTT.

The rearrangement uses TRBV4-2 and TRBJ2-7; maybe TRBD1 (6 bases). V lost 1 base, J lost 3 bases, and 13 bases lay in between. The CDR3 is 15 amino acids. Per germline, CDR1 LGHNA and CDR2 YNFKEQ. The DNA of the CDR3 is TGTGCCAGCAGCCAAGGATCAGGGGTCGACTACGAGCAGTACTTC. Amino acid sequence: CASSQGSGVDYEQYF.